One sample yielded the 9 T cell receptor beta chains listed below, sequenced in a study of cytomegalovirus exposure and HLA in healthy donors. PCR primers comprised 60 Vbeta and 13 Jbeta primers. Here immunoSEQ multiplex PCR was the method, and the copy in TCRdb shows in-frame clones only, minus some. Altogether more than 110,000 clones are present, less than 10% being singletons, with the ten largest covering 1.8%. The sample consisted of PBMCs. The source is a man aged 50 or older in good health and CMV-seronegative.

This clone was observed a handful of times. V usage is TRBV30 and J usage is TRBJ1-1; D remains ambiguous. Trimming left V 4 bases short and J 1 base short, with 22 bases between. The germline V gene has CDR1 GTSNPN and CDR2 SVGIG (reference sequence). CDR3 size: 17 residues. Here the CDR3 DNA reads TGTGCCTGGACCCCCAAACCTACCCGGGCGGGGAACACTGAAGCTTTCTTT. It is translated as CAWTPKPTRAGNTEAFF.

This clone was detected only a few times. CDR3 nucleotide sequence: TGTGCCAGCAGCCCCAAGACAGGGCGAAACACTGAAGCTTTCTTT. Translated, it gives CASSPKTGRNTEAFF. This chain uses TRBV7-3 with TRBJ1-1; 7 nucleotides line up with TRBD1. V dropped 5 bases and J dropped 2; count of bases not matched to a gene: 8. Germline values: CDR1 SGHTA, CDR2 FQGTGA. The CDR3 length is 15 residues. Full variable domain (outside the CDR3, taken from reference TRBV7-3 and TRBJ1-1): GAGVSQTPSNKVTEKGKYVELRCDPISGHTALYWYRQSLGQGPEFLIYFQGTGAADDSGLPNDRFFAVRPEGSVSTLKIQRTERGDSAVYLCASSPKTGRNTEAFFGQGTRLTVV.

Only a few counts were recorded for this clone. The chain joins TRBV7-3 to TRBJ2-1; D call uncertain. V dropped 2 bases and J dropped 3 bases, with 11 bases sitting between them. CDR3 size: 15 residues. Germline CDR1 is SGHTA and CDR2 is FQGTGA. The CDR3 protein is CASSLVVTGYNEQFF. The CDR3 DNA is TGTGCCAGCAGCTTAGTGGTCACGGGCTACAATGAGCAGTTCTTC. The full variable domain, with the rest looked up from reference TRBV7-3 and TRBJ2-1, is GAGVSQTPSNKVTEKGKYVELRCDPISGHTALYWYRQSLGQGPEFLIYFQGTGAADDSGLPNDRFFAVRPEGSVSTLKIQRTERGDSAVYLCASSLVVTGYNEQFFGPGTRLTVL.

This sequence joins TRBV6-5 and TRBJ2-7, with 9 bases identical to TRBD1. Germline-derived CDR1 and CDR2 are MNHEY and SVGAGI. CDR3 length equals 15 residues. The trim removed 7 bases at V and 3 bases at J, leaving 10 bases unmatched. The CDR3 is CASTIGTGKNYEQYF. CDR3 sequence (DNA): TGTGCCAGCACGATAGGGACAGGGAAAAACTACGAGCAGTACTTC.

This clone occurred a few times. V usage is TRBV6-1 and J usage is TRBJ1-5; D gene unclear. Per the germline V gene, CDR1 is MNHNS and CDR2 is SASEGT. Trimming pared 7 bases from V and 7 bases from J, leaving 8 bases between. The CDR3 runs 11 residues. CDR3 sequence (DNA): TGTGCCAGCACAACGGGGCAGCCCCAGCATTTT. This encodes CASTTGQPQHF.

This clone has only a few counts. This chain joins TRBV28 and TRBJ2-1, with D maybe TRBD2 (6 bases). Trimming took off 6 bases at V and 7 bases at J, with 19 bases between the two ends. Germline values: CDR1 MDHEN, CDR2 SYDVKM. This CDR3 comprises 15 residues. The CDR3 here is CASSIRLEGFNEQFF. The CDR3 region has the DNA TGTGCCAGCAGCATTCGACTAGAGGGATTTAATGAGCAGTTCTTC.

This clone has more than one count but fewer than ten. This chain links TRBV2 with TRBJ1-4; the D gene is possibly TRBD1 (6 bases). The germline V gene encodes CDR1 SNHLY and CDR2 FYNNEI. The V gene lost 8 bases and the J gene lost 4 bases, with 8 bases spanning the gap. CDR3 length: 12 amino acids. The CDR3 DNA reads as TGTGCCAGCGCAGGGGATAATGAAAAACTGTTTTTT. This encodes CASAGDNEKLFF.

This clone was seen a few times. The chain uses TRBV29-1 and TRBJ2-5; TRBD2 is a possible D gene (5 bases). Germline V gives CDR1 SQVTM, CDR2 ANQGSEA. Deletions cut 7 bases from V and 4 bases from J, with 16 bases between. The length of the CDR3 is 13 residues. The chain's CDR3 is CSGRGAGGETQYF. The CDR3 DNA is TGCAGCGGTCGGGGAGCAGGAGGAGAGACCCAGTACTTC. The full variable domain, with the rest looked up from reference TRBV29-1 and TRBJ2-5, is SAVISQKPSRDICQRGTSLTIQCQVDSQVTMMFWYRQQPGQSLTLIATANQGSEATYESGFVIDKFPISRPNLTFSTLTVSNMSPEDSSIYLCSGRGAGGETQYFGPGTRLLVL.

This clone was counted between two and nine times. CDR3 DNA sequence: TGTGCCAGCAGCGCCAGGGCCGGTGGAAACACCATATATTTT. This encodes CASSARAGGNTIYF. V and J are TRBV25-1 and TRBJ1-3, with D tentatively TRBD1 (5 bases). The CDR3 has 14 amino acids. Trimming stripped 6 bases from V and 3 bases from J, with 12 bases between. Germline V gene lookup returns CDR1 MGHDK and CDR2 SYGVNS.